This T cell receptor beta chain emerged from a study of T cells in women clearing cervical HPV infection. As regards this clone: The read terminates 3 residues ahead of where the CDR3 ends, so the germline J gene completes it.

Clones were sequenced by immunoSEQ multiplex PCR, and TCRdb holds only the in-frame ones, with some missing. With fewer than 25,000 clones in the sample, the ten largest clones hold about 4.9%. The CDR3 totals 16 residues. Germline assignment: CDR1 SGHTA and CDR2 FQGTGA. The sample was blood buffy coat. The clonotype was recovered from a woman aged 18 to 69 with a cervical HPV16 infection that either progressed to CIN3+ or cleared (not recorded which). The rearrangement joins TRBV7-3 to TRBJ2-4, with 10 bases that match TRBD1. The CDR3 is CASSSGTGVRWDGQYF. Incomplete CDR3 DNA: TGTGCCAGCAGCTCCGGGACAGGGGTTAGATGGGATGGT.